This note documents a single T cell receptor beta chain sequence. What it recognizes is unknown. The sample is drawn from a study of cytomegalovirus exposure and HLA in healthy donors. As for the study in general: The 95 to 150 validation repertoires were produced on the same platform as the 500 to 800 repertoires of the first cohort. This was reported in a later analysis.

This CDR3 comprises 13 residues. Trimming took off 5 bases at V and 3 bases at J, with 10 bases between the two ends. Germline V gene sequence: CDR1 LNHDA, CDR2 SQIVND (reference sequence). Here immunoSEQ multiplex PCR was the method, and the copy in TCRdb shows in-frame clones only, minus some. The sample yields under 300,000 clones, 70% to 90% seen once. Study-level findings and limits: Associated with cytomegalovirus, according to the listing, were around 160 TCR beta chains.

The chain joins TRBV19 to TRBJ2-5, with D perhaps TRBD2 (6 bases). Sequenced sample: PBMCs. The clonotype was recovered from a woman aged 25 to 39 in good health and CMV-seropositive. The CDR3 DNA sequence: TGTGCCAGTAGTCGGGAGAGGGAAGAGACCCAGTACTTC. This encodes CASSREREETQYF.